This TCR beta chain was sequenced in a study of response to subunit inactivated influenza vaccine (dated by TCRdb to 2017 to 2018). Regarding the research as a whole: To follow how T cells responded to a trivalent subunit inactivated influenza vaccine, the researchers relied on deep quantitative profiling of the T cell receptor repertoire. The research as a whole found: It was suggested by the authors that each seasonal influenza vaccination may recruit only a limited number of new T cells.

This clonotype turned up a few times. No antigen is known for it. Base qualities are not at hand, and no much larger clone is one base apart. Libraries were constructed by RT-PCR. Instrument used: Illumina HiSeq 2500. TCRdb passed the public sequencing reads through fastp at Q25 and MiXCR, retaining productive beta sequences. A single entry per CDR3 protein holds the most common genes and DNA from its merged rows. In all, the sample holds about 570,000 distinct CDR3 sequences, and around 11% of those were seen once. The top ten clones comprise around 10% of the sample. The same sample was also used in a study of T cells expressing NK-cell markers. According to the second study: TCR beta cDNA libraries were made by 5'RACE template switching that added a universal primer site and unique molecular identifiers. Three sorted T-cell subsets (CD3+CD56+NKG2C+, CD3+CD56+NKG2C- and CD3+CD56-NKG2C+) from several donors had their TCR beta-chain repertoires profiled. Seven of the eight sequenced donors were HCMV-seropositive and one was HCMV-seronegative. In several experiments an anti-gammadeltaTCR antibody was added to restrict sorting to alphabetaTCR-expressing T cells. In several donors, the dominant CD3+CD56+NKG2C+ clonotypes were found to rank among the top 10 CD8+ clonotypes and to make up 1.0-7.0% of CD8+ T cells. Those dominant clonotypes were again the most abundant among CD3+CD56-NKG2C+ cells in a handful of donors, at about 28.3-60.1%. Whether the expanded NKG2C-expressing T cell clones were specific for HCMV antigens remained unclear. The study sequenced eight donors, all healthy volunteers chosen at random: three men and five women. HCMV-specific IgG was detected in serum with a commercial ELISA kit to determine HCMV serostatus. Peripheral blood mononuclear cells were isolated from blood by Ficoll density gradient centrifugation. For six donors, bulk peripheral blood T-cell repertoires were also sequenced from unsorted PBMC. cDNA synthesis was primed from the TCR beta constant segment, followed by two successive PCR amplification steps. Illumina HiSeq 2000/2500, MiSeq or NextSeq was used to sequence libraries as 2 x 150 bp reads. MIGEC handled demultiplexing of the reads and grouping by UMI, while MiTCR was used to assemble and quantify clonotypes. Only TCR cDNA sequences supported by at least two reads were kept to exclude erroneous sequences. The tcR package was used for downstream repertoire analysis, and clonotypes were matched between fractions using CDR3 nucleotide sequence together with V segment. VDJmatch was used to annotate antigen specificity against VDJdb, with one amino acid substitution allowed in CDR3.

This sample comprised PBMCs from blood, obtained on the day of vaccination. The clonotype was recovered from a man aged 50 to 60 who received an inactivated influenza vaccine. Donor details come from another sample of the same person, matched by shared clones.

The CDR3 reads CASSLGRVEWETQYF. At the DNA level, the sequence is TGTGCCAGCAGCTTAGGAAGGGTAGAGTGGGAGACCCAGTACTTC. The sequence joins TRBV7-2 to TRBJ2-5, with the D gene call left open. CDR1 SGHTA and CDR2 FQGNSA were looked up in the germline V gene. V is shortened by 1 base, J by 5 bases, and the region joining them spans 14 bases. Inclusive of the bounding cysteine and phenylalanine, the CDR3 is 15 residues long. Here the CDR3 DNA is all that survives: 45 bases in frame from base 1.